A single T cell receptor (beta chain) is shown here with its context. The sample is drawn from a study of neoadjuvant anti-PD-1 for oral cavity cancer. TCRdb's copy holds only in-frame clones and misses some; the assay was immunoSEQ multiplex PCR. The data hold 13,000 to 15,000 clones, with roughly three quarters observed a single time. Trimming took 4 bases from V and 2 from J, leaving 8 bases between them. This CDR3 has 13 residues. Germline CDR1 reads SGHDT; CDR2 reads YYEEEE. Patients had newly diagnosed, untreated stage II-IVA oral cavity squamous cell carcinoma. No culture or expansion preceded analysis of these blood cells.

V gene TRBV5-6 combines with J gene TRBJ2-3, with D perhaps TRBD2 (5 bases). The receptor's source is a person between 40 and 79 years old with oral cavity squamous cell carcinoma. This material consisted of PBMCs, taken before nivolumab (anti-PD-1) treatment. The CDR3 DNA sequence: TGTGCCAGCAGCATGGACTTCACAGATACGCAGTATTTT. The encoded protein is CASSMDFTDTQYF.